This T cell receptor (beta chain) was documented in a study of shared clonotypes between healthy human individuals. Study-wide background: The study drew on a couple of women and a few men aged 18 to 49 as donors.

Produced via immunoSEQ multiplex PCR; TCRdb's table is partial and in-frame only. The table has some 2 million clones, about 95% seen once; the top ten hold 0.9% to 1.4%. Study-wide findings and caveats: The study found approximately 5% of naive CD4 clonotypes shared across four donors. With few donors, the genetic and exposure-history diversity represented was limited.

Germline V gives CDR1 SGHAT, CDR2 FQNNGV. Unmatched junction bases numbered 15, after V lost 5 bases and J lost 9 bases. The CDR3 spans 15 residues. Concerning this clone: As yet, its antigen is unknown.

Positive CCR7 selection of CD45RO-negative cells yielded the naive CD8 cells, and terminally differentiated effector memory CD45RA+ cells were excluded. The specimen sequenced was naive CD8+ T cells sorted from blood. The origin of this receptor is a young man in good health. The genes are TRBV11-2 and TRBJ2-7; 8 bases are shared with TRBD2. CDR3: CASSVTQAGASGQYF. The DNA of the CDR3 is TGTGCCAGCAGCGTTACCCAAGCGGGAGCCTCTGGGCAGTACTTC.